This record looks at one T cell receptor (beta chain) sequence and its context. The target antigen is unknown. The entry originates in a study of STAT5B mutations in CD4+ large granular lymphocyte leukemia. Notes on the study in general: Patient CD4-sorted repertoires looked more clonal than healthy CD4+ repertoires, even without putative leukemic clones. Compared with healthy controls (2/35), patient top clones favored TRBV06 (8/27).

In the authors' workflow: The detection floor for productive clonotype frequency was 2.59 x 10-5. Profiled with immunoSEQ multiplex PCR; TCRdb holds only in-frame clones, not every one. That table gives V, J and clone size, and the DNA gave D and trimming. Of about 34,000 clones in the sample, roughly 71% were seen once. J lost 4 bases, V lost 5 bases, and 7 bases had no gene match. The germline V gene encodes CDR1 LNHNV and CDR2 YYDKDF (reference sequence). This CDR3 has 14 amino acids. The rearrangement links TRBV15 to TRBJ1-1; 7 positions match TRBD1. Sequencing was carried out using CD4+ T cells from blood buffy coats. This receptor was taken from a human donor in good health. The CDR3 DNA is TGTGCCACCAGCGGGGGACAGATCGCCACTGAAGCTTTCTTT. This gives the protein CATSGGQIATEAFF. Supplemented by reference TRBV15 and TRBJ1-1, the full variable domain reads DAMVIQNPRYQVTQFGKPVTLSCSQTLNHNVMYWYQQKSSQAPKLLFHYYDKDFNNEADTPDNFQSRRPNTSFCFLDIRSPGLGDTAMYLCATSGGQIATEAFFGQGTRLTVV.